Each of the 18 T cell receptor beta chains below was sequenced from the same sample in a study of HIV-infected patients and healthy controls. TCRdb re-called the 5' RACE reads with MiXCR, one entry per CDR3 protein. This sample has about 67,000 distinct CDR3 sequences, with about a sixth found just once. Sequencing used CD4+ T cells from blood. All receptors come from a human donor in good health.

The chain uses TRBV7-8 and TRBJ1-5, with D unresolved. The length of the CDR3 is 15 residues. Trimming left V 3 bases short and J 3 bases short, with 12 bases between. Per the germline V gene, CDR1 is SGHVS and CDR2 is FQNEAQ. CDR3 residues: CASSFGRKSNQPQHF. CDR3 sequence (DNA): TGTGCCAGCAGCTTTGGGAGGAAATCCAATCAGCCCCAGCATTTT.

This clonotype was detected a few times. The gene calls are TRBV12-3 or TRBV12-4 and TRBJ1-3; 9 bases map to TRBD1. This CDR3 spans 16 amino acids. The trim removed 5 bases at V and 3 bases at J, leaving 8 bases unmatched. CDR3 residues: CASSRPQGASGNTIYF. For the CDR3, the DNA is TGTGCCAGCAGTCGACCACAGGGGGCAAGTGGAAACACCATATATTTT.

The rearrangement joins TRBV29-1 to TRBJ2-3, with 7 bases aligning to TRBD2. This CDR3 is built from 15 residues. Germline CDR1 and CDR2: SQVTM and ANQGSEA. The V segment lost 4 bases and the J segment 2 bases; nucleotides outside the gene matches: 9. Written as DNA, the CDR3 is TGCAGCGTTGTCCGTGCTAGCGGCCACACAGATACGCAGTATTTT. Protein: CSVVRASGHTDTQYF.

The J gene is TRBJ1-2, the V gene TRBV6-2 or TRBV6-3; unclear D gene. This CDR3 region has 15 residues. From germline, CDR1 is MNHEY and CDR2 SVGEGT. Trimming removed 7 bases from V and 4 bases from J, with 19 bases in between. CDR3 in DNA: TGTGCCAGCAATCCCGGAGCCGCAACTCCCTATGGCTACACCTTC. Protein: CASNPGAATPYGYTF.

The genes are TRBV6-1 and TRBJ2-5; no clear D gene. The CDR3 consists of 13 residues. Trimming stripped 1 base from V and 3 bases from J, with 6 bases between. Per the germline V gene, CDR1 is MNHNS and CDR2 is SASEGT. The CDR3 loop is CASSEGIEETQYF. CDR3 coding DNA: TGTGCCAGCAGTGAAGGAATAGAAGAGACCCAGTACTTC.

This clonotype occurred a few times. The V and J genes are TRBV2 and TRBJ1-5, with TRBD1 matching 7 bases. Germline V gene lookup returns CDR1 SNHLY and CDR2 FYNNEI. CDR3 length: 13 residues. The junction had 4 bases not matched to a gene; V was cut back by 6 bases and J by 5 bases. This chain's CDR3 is CASRSTGDQPQHF. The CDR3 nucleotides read TGTGCCAGCAGGTCAACAGGGGATCAGCCCCAGCATTTT. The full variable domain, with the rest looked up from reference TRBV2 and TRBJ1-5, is EPEVTQTPSHQVTQMGQEVILRCVPISNHLYFYWYRQILGQKVEFLVSFYNNEISEKSEIFDDQFSVERPDGSNFTLKIRSTKLEDSAMYFCASRSTGDQPQHFGDGTRLSIL.

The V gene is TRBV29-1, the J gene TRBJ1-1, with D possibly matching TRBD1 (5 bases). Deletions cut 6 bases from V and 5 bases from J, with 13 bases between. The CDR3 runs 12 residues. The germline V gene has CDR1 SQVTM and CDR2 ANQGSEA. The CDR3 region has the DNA TGCAGCGTCCAAGCGGGGCGTACTGAAGCTTTCTTT. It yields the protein CSVQAGRTEAFF. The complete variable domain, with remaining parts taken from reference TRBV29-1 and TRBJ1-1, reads SAVISQKPSRDICQRGTSLTIQCQVDSQVTMMFWYRQQPGQSLTLIATANQGSEATYESGFVIDKFPISRPNLTFSTLTVSNMSPEDSSIYLCSVQAGRTEAFFGQGTRLTVV.

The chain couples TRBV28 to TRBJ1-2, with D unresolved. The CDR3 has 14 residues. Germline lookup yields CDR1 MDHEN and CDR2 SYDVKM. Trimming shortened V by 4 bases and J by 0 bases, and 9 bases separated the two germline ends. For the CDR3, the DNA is TGTGCCAGCAGTTCGGCGGATACTAACTATGGCTACACCTTC. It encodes CASSSADTNYGYTF.

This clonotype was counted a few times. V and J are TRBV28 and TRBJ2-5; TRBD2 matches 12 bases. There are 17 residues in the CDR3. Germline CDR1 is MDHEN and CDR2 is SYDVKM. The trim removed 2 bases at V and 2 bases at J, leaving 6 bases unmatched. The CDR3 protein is CASSLRGLAGPQETQYF. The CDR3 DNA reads TGTGCCAGCAGTTTACGCGGACTAGCGGGGCCGCAAGAGACCCAGTACTTC.

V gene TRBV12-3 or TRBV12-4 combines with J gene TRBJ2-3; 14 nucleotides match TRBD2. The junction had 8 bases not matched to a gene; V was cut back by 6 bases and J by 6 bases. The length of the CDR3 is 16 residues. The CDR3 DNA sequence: TGTGCCAGCAGACGACTAGCGGGAGGGATTGGGGATACGCAGTATTTT. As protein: CASRRLAGGIGDTQYF.

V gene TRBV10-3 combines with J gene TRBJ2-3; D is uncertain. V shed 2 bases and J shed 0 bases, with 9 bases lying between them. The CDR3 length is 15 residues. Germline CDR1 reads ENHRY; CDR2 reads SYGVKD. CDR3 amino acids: CAISELAASTDTQYF. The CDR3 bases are TGTGCCATCAGTGAGCTTGCAGCTAGCACAGATACGCAGTATTTT.

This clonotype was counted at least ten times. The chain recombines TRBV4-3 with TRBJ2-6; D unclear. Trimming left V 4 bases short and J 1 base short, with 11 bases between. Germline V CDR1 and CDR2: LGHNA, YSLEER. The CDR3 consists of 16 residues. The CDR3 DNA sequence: TGCGCCAGCAGCCTATCACCAGGATCTGGGGCCAACGTCCTGACTTTC. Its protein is CASSLSPGSGANVLTF.

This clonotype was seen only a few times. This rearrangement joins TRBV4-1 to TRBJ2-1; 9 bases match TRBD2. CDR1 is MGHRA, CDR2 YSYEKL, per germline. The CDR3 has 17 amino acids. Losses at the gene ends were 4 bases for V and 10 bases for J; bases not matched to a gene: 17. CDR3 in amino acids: CASSLVAGERGRVEQFF. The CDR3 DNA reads TGCGCCAGCAGCCTCGTAGCGGGAGAGAGGGGCAGGGTGGAGCAGTTCTTC.

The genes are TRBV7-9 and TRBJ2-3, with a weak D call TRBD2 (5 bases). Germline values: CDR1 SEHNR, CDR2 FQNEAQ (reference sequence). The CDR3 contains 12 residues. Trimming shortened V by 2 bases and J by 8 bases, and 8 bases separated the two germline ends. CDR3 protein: CASSLSEGTQYF. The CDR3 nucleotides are TGTGCCAGCAGCTTATCCGAGGGTACGCAGTATTTT.

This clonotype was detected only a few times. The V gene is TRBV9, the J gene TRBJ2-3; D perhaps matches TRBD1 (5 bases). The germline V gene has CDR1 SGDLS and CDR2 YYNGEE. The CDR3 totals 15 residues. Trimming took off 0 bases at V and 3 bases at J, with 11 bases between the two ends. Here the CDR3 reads CASSVAQAGTDTQYF. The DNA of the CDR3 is TGTGCCAGCAGCGTAGCACAGGCTGGGACAGATACGCAGTATTTT.

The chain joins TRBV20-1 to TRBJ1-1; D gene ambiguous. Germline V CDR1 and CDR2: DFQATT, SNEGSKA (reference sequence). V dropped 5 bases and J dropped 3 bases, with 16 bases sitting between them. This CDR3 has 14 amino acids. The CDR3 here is CSAPRRLWDTEAFF. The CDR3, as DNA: TGCAGTGCTCCCCGACGATTATGGGACACTGAAGCTTTCTTT.

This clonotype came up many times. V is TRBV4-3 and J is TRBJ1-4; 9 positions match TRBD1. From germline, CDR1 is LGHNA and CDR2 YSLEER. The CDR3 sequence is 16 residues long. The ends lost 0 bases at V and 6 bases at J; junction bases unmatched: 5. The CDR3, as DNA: TGCGCCAGCAGCCAAGACTGGACAGGGGAGTATGAAAAACTGTTTTTT. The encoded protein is CASSQDWTGEYEKLFF.

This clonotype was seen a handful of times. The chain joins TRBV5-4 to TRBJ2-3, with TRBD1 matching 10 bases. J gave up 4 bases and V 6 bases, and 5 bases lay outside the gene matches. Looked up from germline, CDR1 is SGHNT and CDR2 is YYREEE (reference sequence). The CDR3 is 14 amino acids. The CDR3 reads CASTRQGAADTQYF. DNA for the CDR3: TGTGCCAGCACCAGACAGGGGGCAGCAGATACGCAGTATTTT.